One and the same sample provided the 28 T cell receptor beta chains below, sequenced in a study of blood T cell repertoires in COVID-19. Produced via immunoSEQ multiplex PCR; TCRdb's table is partial and in-frame only. The sample includes fewer than 200,000 clones, about four fifths of them seen just once. Sequencing input: peripheral blood. Receptor source: a human donor in a cohort sampled during active COVID-19.

The V call is TRBV6-5, the J call TRBJ1-6, with D unclear. CDR1 is MNHEY and CDR2 is SVGAGI in the germline V gene. Trimming pared 1 base from V and 13 bases from J, leaving 11 bases between. The CDR3 is 13 residues long. CDR3 in amino acids: CASSYLAPAPLHF. In DNA, the CDR3 is TGTGCCAGCAGTTACTTGGCACCCGCCCCCCTCCACTTT.

The CDR3 protein is CASSEEGRGSYEQYF. CDR3 nucleotide sequence: TGTGCCAGCAGTGAAGAAGGGCGGGGCTCCTACGAGCAGTACTTC. The chain employs TRBV6-1 and TRBJ2-7; a weak D match, TRBD2 (6 bases). The CDR3 loop spans 15 amino acids. Per germline, CDR1 MNHNS and CDR2 SASEGT. Trimming cost V 1 base and J 0 bases, with 10 bases left between them.

The rearrangement uses TRBV2 and TRBJ2-1; 10 bases are shared with TRBD2. The germline gives CDR1 SNHLY, CDR2 FYNNEI. CDR3 size: 16 residues. V gave up 3 bases and J gave up 6 bases; unmatched junction bases: 8. This chain's CDR3 is CASSEITSGVANEQFF. In nucleotides, the CDR3 is TGTGCCAGCAGTGAGATTACTAGCGGGGTGGCCAATGAGCAGTTCTTC.

The CDR3 loop is CASSQVFGPTGAYGYTF. CDR3 nucleotide sequence: TGTGCCAGCAGCCAAGTTTTTGGACCGACAGGAGCCTATGGCTACACCTTC. The J gene is TRBJ1-2, the V gene TRBV3-1 (or the pseudogene TRBV3-2); tentative D call: TRBD1 (6 bases). This CDR3 has 17 amino acids. V was shortened by 1 base and J by 4 bases, with 19 bases between the two germline ends. Germline CDR1 is LGHDT and CDR2 is YNNKEL (reference sequence).

J is TRBJ1-6 and V is TRBV11-2; 7 bases align to TRBD1. Per the germline V gene, CDR1 is SGHAT and CDR2 is FQNNGV. Losses at the gene ends were 4 bases for V and 3 bases for J; bases not matched to a gene: 9. This CDR3 has 17 amino acids. The CDR3 nucleotides are TGTGCCAGCAGCTCAGCCCGGACAGGTCGCTATAATTCACCCCTCCACTTT. It specifies CASSSARTGRYNSPLHF. Full variable domain (remainder filled in from reference TRBV11-2 and TRBJ1-6): EAGVAQSPRYKIIEKRQSVAFWCNPISGHATLYWYQQILGQGPKLLIQFQNNGVVDDSQLPKDRFSAERLKGVDSTLKIQPAKLEDSAVYLCASSSARTGRYNSPLHFGNGTRLTVT.

The rearrangement links TRBV2 to TRBJ1-4; 8 bases are shared with TRBD1. The germline V gene has CDR1 SNHLY and CDR2 FYNNEI. The CDR3 totals 18 residues. The ends lost 3 bases at V and 7 bases at J; junction bases unmatched: 16. The CDR3 here is CASSDRSLETGEGEKLFF. For the CDR3, the DNA is TGTGCCAGCAGTGACCGGTCACTGGAGACAGGGGAGGGTGAAAAACTGTTTTTT.

This clone was found once. CDR3 bases: TGTGCCAGCACCAGGGAAGGGTCCTACAATGAGCAGTTCTTC. Translated: CASTREGSYNEQFF. V usage is TRBV2 and J usage is TRBJ2-1, with D possibly matching TRBD1 (5 bases). The CDR3 has 14 residues. V lost 7 bases and J 1 base, leaving 11 bases between the germline ends. Germline V gives CDR1 SNHLY, CDR2 FYNNEI.

The genes are TRBV2 and TRBJ2-7; 8 nucleotides match TRBD1. The CDR3 sequence is 14 residues long. Germline V gene data show CDR1 as SNHLY and CDR2 as FYNNEI. After removal of 6 bases from V and 2 bases from J, the junction contained 6 bases not matched to a gene. The CDR3 nucleotides read TGTGCCAGCAGGGAGGACAGGGTCACCTACGAGCAGTACTTC. Its protein is CASREDRVTYEQYF.

The rearrangement uses TRBV7-2 and TRBJ1-2, with 9 bases aligning to TRBD1. The CDR3 runs to 15 residues. Trimming at V came to 6 bases and at J to 7 bases, leaving 12 bases not matched to a gene. Germline V lookup: CDR1 SGHTA, CDR2 FQGNSA. CDR3 DNA: TGTGCCAGCAGTTTCTCCCGGGACAGGGAGCGTGGCTACACCTTC. Translated: CASSFSRDRERGYTF.

This sequence joins TRBV5-5 and TRBJ1-1, with TRBD1 matching over 7 bases. Trimming removed 4 bases from V and 4 bases from J; junction bases left unmatched: 4. In germline, CDR1 is SGHKS, CDR2 YYEKEE (reference sequence). There are 13 residues in the CDR3. The CDR3 loop is CASSPGTATEAFF. Here the CDR3 DNA reads TGTGCCAGCAGCCCTGGGACAGCCACTGAAGCTTTCTTT.

CDR3 in amino acids: CASSQEEWPPPYEQYF. CDR3 DNA sequence: TGCGCCAGCAGCCAAGAGGAGTGGCCCCCCCCCTACGAGCAGTACTTC. The chain is built from TRBV4-1 and TRBJ2-7; D remains unclear. Looked up from germline, CDR1 is MGHRA and CDR2 is YSYEKL. The ends were cut back, 0 bases at V and 2 bases at J, with 14 bases in the middle. The CDR3 loop spans 16 amino acids.

The rearrangement uses TRBV25-1 and TRBJ2-1; TRBD2 matches at 8 bases. The CDR3 sequence is 14 residues long. The ends lost 6 bases at V and 6 bases at J; junction bases unmatched: 7. Germline CDR1 is MGHDK and CDR2 is SYGVNS. The CDR3 DNA sequence: TGTGCCAGCAGGAGAGCGGGGGCCATCAATGAGCAGTTCTTC. Translated: CASRRAGAINEQFF. The full variable domain, with the rest looked up from reference TRBV25-1 and TRBJ2-1, is EADIYQTPRYLVIGTGKKITLECSQTMGHDKMYWYQQDPGMELHLIHYSYGVNSTEKGDLSSESTVSRIRTEHFPLTLESARPSHTSQYLCASRRAGAINEQFFGPGTRLTVL.

V gene TRBV5-4 combines with J gene TRBJ1-4; D possibly corresponds to TRBD1 (5 bases). The germline V and J ends were trimmed by 2 bases and 4 bases, with 21 bases remaining between them. Germline V lookup: CDR1 SGHNT, CDR2 YYREEE (reference sequence). The CDR3 totals 18 residues. CDR3 nucleotides: TGTGCCAGCAGCTTAGAAACAGGTTCGTGGGGCGTTAATGAAAAACTGTTTTTT. This gives the protein CASSLETGSWGVNEKLFF.

The chain links TRBV27 to TRBJ1-2; D perhaps matches TRBD1 (6 bases). Germline V gene data show CDR1 as MNHEY and CDR2 as SMNVEV (reference sequence). The ends were cut back, 7 bases at V and 8 bases at J, with 32 bases in the middle. CDR3 size: 18 residues. CDR3: CASTLRGGRTAPGGGYTF. The CDR3 DNA reads TGTGCCAGCACCTTAAGGGGGGGGAGGACAGCCCCGGGAGGAGGCTACACCTTC.

V gene TRBV5-6 combines with J gene TRBJ1-2; weak D call: TRBD1 (5 bases). CDR1 SGHDT and CDR2 YYEEEE come from the germline V gene. CDR3 size: 17 residues. Trimming cost V 3 bases and J 4 bases, with 22 bases left between them. The CDR3 region has the DNA TGTGCCAGCAGCTCAACCAACACCCGGGGGACTGCCTATGGCTACACCTTC. Translated: CASSSTNTRGTAYGYTF.

V usage is TRBV29-1 and J usage is TRBJ1-5, with D possibly being TRBD1 (5 bases). This CDR3 contains 11 residues. The V end was cut by 7 bases, the J end by 5 bases, with 9 bases between. Germline assignment: CDR1 SQVTM and CDR2 ANQGSEA. The CDR3 nucleotides read TGCAGCGCTGGGGGGGATCAGCCCCAGCATTTT. It codes for CSAGGDQPQHF.

This clone was recorded a few times. V usage is TRBV19 and J usage is TRBJ2-2; tentative D call: TRBD1 (7 bases). Germline V gene lookup returns CDR1 LNHDA and CDR2 SQIVND (reference sequence). V gave up 3 bases and J gave up 3 bases, with 14 bases separating them. The length of the CDR3 is 16 residues. The CDR3 DNA sequence: TGTGCCAGTAGTATCCAGGGGGGAGACTACACCGGGGAGCTGTTTTTT. Residues: CASSIQGGDYTGELFF.

The chain couples TRBV6-5 to TRBJ2-3; TRBD2 matches 9 bases. Germline V gene lookup returns CDR1 MNHEY and CDR2 SVGAGI. V shed 6 bases, J shed 4 bases, and the junction held 8 bases outside the gene matches. This CDR3 region has 15 residues. The CDR3 sequence: CASRNAGGRADTQYF. The CDR3 bases are TGTGCCAGCAGAAATGCGGGGGGGCGGGCAGATACGCAGTATTTT.

The CDR3 is CASSRPNRPYGYTF. The DNA for the CDR3 is TGTGCCAGCAGTCGTCCGAACAGACCTTATGGCTACACCTTC. V gene TRBV16 combines with J gene TRBJ1-2; D gene ambiguous. CDR3 length: 14 residues. CDR1 and CDR2 from the germline V gene are KGHSY and FQNENV. V gave up 6 bases and J gave up 5 bases, with 16 bases separating them.

The chain uses TRBV11-2 and TRBJ1-6, with a weak D call TRBD1 (5 bases). Trimming cost V 0 bases and J 5 bases, with 5 bases left between them. The CDR3 totals 14 residues. The germline gives CDR1 SGHAT, CDR2 FQNNGV. The CDR3 reads CASSLEGDNSPLHF. CDR3 in DNA: TGTGCCAGCAGCTTAGAAGGGGATAATTCACCCCTCCACTTT. Supplemented by reference TRBV11-2 and TRBJ1-6, the full variable domain reads EAGVAQSPRYKIIEKRQSVAFWCNPISGHATLYWYQQILGQGPKLLIQFQNNGVVDDSQLPKDRFSAERLKGVDSTLKIQPAKLEDSAVYLCASSLEGDNSPLHFGNGTRLTVT.

CDR3 loop: CASKELGQGTEAFF. Here the CDR3 DNA reads TGCGCCAGCAAGGAACTGGGACAGGGGACTGAAGCTTTCTTT. This rearrangement joins TRBV10-2 to TRBJ1-1; 10 bases fit TRBD1. CDR3 size: 14 residues. With V trimmed by 7 bases and J by 5 bases, 7 bases remained unmatched. In germline, CDR1 is WSHSY, CDR2 SAAADI.

The CDR3 sequence is CASSVDPYYEQYF. CDR3 DNA sequence: TGTGCCAGCAGCGTAGATCCGTATTACGAGCAGTACTTC. This sequence joins TRBV2 and TRBJ2-7; no definite D call. Trimming left V 6 bases short and J 4 bases short, with 13 bases between. CDR3 length: 13 amino acids. The germline gives CDR1 SNHLY, CDR2 FYNNEI.

J is TRBJ2-1 and V is TRBV5-1; D is perhaps TRBD2 (5 bases). Trimming stripped 4 bases from V and 1 base from J, with 18 bases between. CDR3 length: 17 amino acids. Germline CDR1 and CDR2: SGHRS and YFSETQ. CDR3 sequence: CASSPDGLSGSYNEQFF. In DNA form, the CDR3 reads TGCGCCAGCAGCCCGGACGGTTTATCGGGGTCCTACAATGAGCAGTTCTTC.

A remark on this clone: The identical CDR3 is also encoded by other nucleotide sequences in the sample. This sequence joins TRBV2 and TRBJ2-3; 12 positions match TRBD2. Germline CDR1 is SNHLY and CDR2 is FYNNEI. This CDR3 comprises 14 residues. V shed 8 bases, J shed 1 base, and the junction held 1 base outside the gene matches. CDR3 loop: CASRLAGGTDTQYF. The CDR3 DNA reads TGTGCCAGCCGACTAGCGGGGGGCACAGATACGCAGTATTTT.

This chain uses TRBV15 with TRBJ1-2, with D tentatively TRBD1 (5 bases). V was cut by 1 base and J by 2 bases, with 20 bases left in between. The germline V gene encodes CDR1 LNHNV and CDR2 YYDKDF (reference sequence). CDR3 length: 18 amino acids. CDR3 DNA sequence: TGTGCCACCAGCAGAGGAACAACGCAGGGCCATCGGAACTATGGCTACACCTTC. Protein: CATSRGTTQGHRNYGYTF.

The chain employs TRBV5-1 and TRBJ2-3; 7 bases are a match to TRBD1. The germline gives CDR1 SGHRS, CDR2 YFSETQ. The CDR3 is 14 amino acids. The ends lost 4 bases at V and 6 bases at J; junction bases unmatched: 8. The CDR3 is CASSETGPTDTQYF. The DNA for the CDR3 is TGCGCCAGCAGCGAGACAGGGCCGACCGATACGCAGTATTTT.

V gene TRBV30 combines with J gene TRBJ2-5; 9 bases are a match to TRBD1. The CDR3 runs to 12 residues. Germline trimming cut 5 bases from V and 4 bases from J; bases unmatched to any gene: 2. Germline V gene lookup returns CDR1 GTSNPN and CDR2 SVGIG (reference sequence). CDR3 DNA sequence: TGTGCCTGGGGACAGGGGATAGAGACCCAGTACTTC. Its translation is CAWGQGIETQYF. The variable domain in full, completed from reference TRBV30 and TRBJ2-5, reads SQTIHQWPATLVQPVGSPLSLECTVEGTSNPNLYWYRQAAGRGLQLLFYSVGIGQISSEVPQNLSASRPQDRQFILSSKKLLLSDSGFYLCAWGQGIETQYFGPGTRLLVL.

The V gene is TRBV7-9, the J gene TRBJ2-6; D unresolved. Germline V gene sequence: CDR1 SEHNR, CDR2 FQNEAQ (reference sequence). V shed 5 bases and J shed 1 base, with 21 bases lying between them. The CDR3 consists of 19 residues. CDR3 in DNA: TGTGCCAGCAGCCGCCGCGGTACCCCTATCCAATCTGGGGCCAACGTCCTGACTTTC. Its protein is CASSRRGTPIQSGANVLTF. The full variable domain, its missing parts supplied by reference TRBV7-9 and TRBJ2-6, is DTGVSQNPRHKITKRGQNVTFRCDPISEHNRLYWYRQTLGQGPEFLTYFQNEAQLEKSRLLSDRFSAERPKGSFSTLEIQRTEQGDSAMYLCASSRRGTPIQSGANVLTFGAGSRLTVL.